This T cell receptor (beta chain) emerged from a study of regulatory T cells in long-lasting Graves disease. About the study: Those with persistent Graves' disease had received antithyroid drugs for over 5 years with positive TSH receptor antibodies.

Building the TCR beta libraries relied on iRepertoire HTBI primers, and CDR3 regions underwent Arm-PCR. TCRdb fed the multiplex PCR reads into MiXCR, producing one record per CDR3 protein. The profile covers around 340,000 distinct CDR3 sequences, with around 20% appearing a single time and 29% taken by the ten largest. General observations from the study: Persistent disease exhibited a predilection for TRBV28, TRBJ1-2 and TRBJ2-5. Results may be inaccurate due to the small sample size.

Germline V gene data show CDR1 as MNHNS and CDR2 as SASEGT. The CDR3 has 14 amino acids. V lost 4 bases and J lost 5, with 14 bases in between. Time point defined: persistent/refractory GD, antithyroid drugs over 5 years with positive TRAb. The TCR library was prepared using RNA isolated from PBMCs. Under American Thyroid Association guidelines, Graves' disease was diagnosed. This clonotype showed up many times. What it binds is unknown. This TCR came from a female donor with Graves disease. The chain is built from TRBV6-1 and TRBJ2-5; D is perhaps TRBD2 (6 bases). This sample comprised peripheral blood mononuclear cells (PBMCs), obtained when the disease was refractory, from a patient treated with antithyroid drugs. The CDR3 DNA is TGTGCCAGCAGTGCCGGGACTCTCGCGGAGACCCAGTACTTC. This gives the protein CASSAGTLAETQYF.